This T cell receptor (beta chain) was sequenced in a study of radiotherapy plus CTLA-4 blockade in lung cancer. Overall study: Objective response rate was over 15%; disease control rate, about 28%.

Ipilimumab-mediated CTLA-4 blockade plus focal radiation was given to patients having chemo-refractory metastatic non-small-cell lung cancer. The protocol was immunoSEQ multiplex PCR, while the TCRdb copy is restricted to in-frame clones and leaves out a portion. The sample records over 85,000 clones, about 91% being singletons. This clonotype originated in a human donor with non-small cell lung cancer that progressed on radiotherapy plus ipilimumab. Sample: peripheral blood, taken from a patient treated with radiotherapy plus ipilimumab.

This chain's CDR3 is CASSPRGTLEWETQYF. For the CDR3, the DNA is TGTGCCAGCAGCCCCAGAGGGACATTGGAATGGGAGACCCAGTACTTC. This rearrangement joins TRBV7-8 to TRBJ2-5, with D possibly TRBD1 on 6 matching bases. V was clipped by 5 bases and J by 5 bases, with 21 bases between them. The CDR3 runs to 16 residues. Germline V CDR1 and CDR2: SGHVS, FQNEAQ.